A single sample is the source of the 24 T cell receptor beta chains below, sequenced in a study of metastatic and nonmetastatic thyroid tumors. TCRdb ran MiXCR on the PCR reads. The table includes roughly 5,900 clones, roughly 25% detected once. Nobody among the patients had been given any treatment before thyroid surgery. Sequenced material: adjacent normal tissue. All receptors come from a male donor with papillary thyroid cancer or a benign thyroid nodule (not recorded which). Some clones in this sample may be carry-over from other donors' samples.

This clone is labeled as medium-sized. The rearrangement links TRBV20-1 to TRBJ1-5; the D gene is possibly TRBD1 (6 bases). Trimming took 3 bases from V and 3 from J, leaving 12 bases between them. The V gene's germline CDR1 is DFQATT and CDR2 SNEGSKA (reference sequence). The CDR3 is 14 residues long. The CDR3 DNA follows: TGCAGTGCTAGTTTGGGACAACTCAATCAGCCCCAGCATTTT. This gives the protein CSASLGQLNQPQHF.

V gene TRBV2 combines with J gene TRBJ1-6; D not resolved. Trimming stripped 7 bases from V and 5 bases from J, with 18 bases between. This CDR3 has 16 amino acids. Per the germline V gene, CDR1 is SNHLY and CDR2 is FYNNEI. This CDR3 is CASTDGWGRNNSPLHF. Here the CDR3 DNA reads TGTGCCAGCACTGATGGATGGGGTCGGAATAATTCACCCCTCCACTTT.

This sequence joins TRBV18 and TRBJ2-3; weak D call: TRBD1 (6 bases). Trimming left V 0 bases short and J 3 bases short, with 13 bases between. Germline V CDR1 and CDR2: KGHSH, LQKENI. The CDR3 length is 16 residues. DNA for the CDR3: TGTGCCAGCTCACCACCGGGGACAAAGAGGACAGATACGCAGTATTTT. This encodes CASSPPGTKRTDTQYF.

Only a few counts were recorded for this clone. A much larger clone differs by one base, so this may be a read error. V usage is TRBV6-1 and J usage is TRBJ1-5; D perhaps matches TRBD1 (6 bases). There are 15 residues in the CDR3. V was cut by 7 bases and J by 4 bases, with 17 bases left in between. Germline V gene data show CDR1 as MNHNS and CDR2 as SASEGT. CDR3 nucleotide sequence: TGTGCCAGCACCAATACGTCAGGGGCAAATCAGCCCCAGCATTTT. It yields the protein CASTNTSGANQPQHF.

V gene TRBV12-3 or TRBV12-4 combines with J gene TRBJ1-1; 7 nucleotides align to TRBD1. CDR3 length equals 12 residues. V was clipped by 3 bases and J by 5 bases; unmatched bases: 0. For the CDR3, the DNA is TGTGCCAGCAGTTTCAGGGGGACTGAAGCTTTCTTT. It is translated as CASSFRGTEAFF.

V is TRBV27 and J is TRBJ2-7, with a possible D match to TRBD1 (6 bases). The germline V gene encodes CDR1 MNHEY and CDR2 SMNVEV (reference sequence). The CDR3 sequence is 15 residues long. Trimming removed 7 bases from V and 6 bases from J, with 22 bases in between. CDR3 nucleotides: TGTGCCAGCAAGAGGAGTGGGACATCCCCCCTCGAGCAGTACTTC. Protein product: CASKRSGTSPLEQYF.

By share, this clone ranks as medium-sized. At the DNA level, this CDR3 is encoded by other sequences in the same sample as well. The rearrangement links TRBV28 to TRBJ2-2; D perhaps matches TRBD2 (5 bases). The CDR3 consists of 15 residues. The V end was cut by 1 base, the J end by 2 bases, with 8 bases between. Germline V gene lookup returns CDR1 MDHEN and CDR2 SYDVKM. The DNA for the CDR3 is TGTGCCAGCAGTTTATATCGGGGAAACACCGGGGAGCTGTTTTTT. Its protein is CASSLYRGNTGELFF.

About this clone itself: A much bigger clone sits one base away, suggesting this may be a read error. CDR3: CASKLAGVDTGELFF. The CDR3 DNA reads as TGTGCCAGCAAGTTAGCGGGGGTCGACACCGGGGAGCTGTTTTTT. J is TRBJ2-2 and V is TRBV12-3 or TRBV12-4; 9 positions match TRBD2. The CDR3 spans 15 residues. V gave up 7 bases and J gave up 3 bases; unmatched junction bases: 6.

This chain connects TRBV7-9 to TRBJ2-2; possibly TRBD1 for D (5 bases). V lost 0 bases to trimming and J lost 1 base, with 6 bases between them. Germline-derived CDR1 and CDR2 are SEHNR and FQNEAQ (reference sequence). This CDR3 is built from 15 residues. The CDR3 DNA reads as TGTGCCAGCAGCTTAGCGACAGAGAACACCGGGGAGCTGTTTTTT. Translating gives CASSLATENTGELFF.

The rearrangement links TRBV7-1 to TRBJ1-1, with D perhaps matching TRBD1 (6 bases). TRBV7-1 is filed as an ORF, its function uncertain. V shed 2 bases and J shed 3 bases, with 31 bases lying between them. This CDR3 is 21 amino acids long. The CDR3 bases are TGTGCCAGCAGCTCAACACCTTCTCAGGACAGCTATCAAGAGTCTGACACTGAAGCTTTCTTT. This codes for CASSSTPSQDSYQESDTEAFF.

This clone turned up a few times. This chain uses TRBV20-1 with TRBJ2-1; a possible D gene is TRBD2 (6 bases). Germline V gives CDR1 DFQATT, CDR2 SNEGSKA (reference sequence). The ends were cut back, 5 bases at V and 5 bases at J, with 16 bases in the middle. The CDR3 consists of 14 residues. The CDR3 DNA reads TGCAGTGCTCCCGGGACTGGCCAACACAATGAGCAGTTCTTC. Translated: CSAPGTGQHNEQFF.

This clone was detected a few times. The chain is built from TRBV20-1 and TRBJ2-7; 16 bases match TRBD2. CDR1 is DFQATT and CDR2 is SNEGSKA in the germline V gene (reference sequence). Losses at the gene ends were 4 bases for V and 5 bases for J; bases not matched to a gene: 11. CDR3 size: 17 residues. CDR3 residues: CSATNGTSGRAVNEQYF. CDR3 DNA sequence: TGCAGTGCTACCAACGGGACTAGCGGGAGGGCCGTTAACGAGCAGTACTTC.

The chain combines TRBV30 with TRBJ1-1, with 9 bases aligning to TRBD1. The J segment lost 3 bases and the V segment lost 5 bases, leaving 4 bases of the junction unmatched. Germline CDR1 and CDR2: GTSNPN and SVGIG (reference sequence). CDR3 length equals 13 residues. CDR3 residues: CAWHRGRDTEAFF. The CDR3, as DNA: TGTGCCTGGCACAGGGGGCGGGACACTGAAGCTTTCTTT.

Relative to its sample, this clone is large (0.1 to 1%). Written as DNA, the CDR3 is TGTGCCAGCAGCCTTATCCCCGGGGAGCTGTTTTTT. Translated: CASSLIPGELFF. The chain recombines TRBV5-8 with TRBJ2-2; D is ambiguous. The V gene's germline CDR1 is SGHTS and CDR2 YDEGEE. V was pared by 4 bases and J by 6 bases, with 7 bases between. The CDR3 sequence is 12 residues long.

This clone was observed at least ten times. V usage is TRBV6-1 and J usage is TRBJ2-1; TRBD1 aligns across 7 bases. The CDR3 sequence is 14 residues long. V lost 5 bases and J lost 4; bases outside the gene matches: 5. Looked up from germline, CDR1 is MNHNS and CDR2 is SASEGT. The CDR3 DNA is TGTGCCAGCAGTACCGGGACAGCTTACAATGAGCAGTTCTTC. It specifies CASSTGTAYNEQFF.

J is TRBJ2-7 and V is TRBV3-1; 11 positions match TRBD2. This CDR3 has 14 amino acids. V trimming: 4 bases; J trimming: 6 bases; junction bases outside the gene matches: 5. The germline CDR1 and CDR2 sequences are LGHDT and YNNKEL (reference sequence). In DNA, the CDR3 is TGTGCCAGCAGCCCCTTAGCGGGAGGGGGCGAGCAGTACTTC. This translates into CASSPLAGGGEQYF.

This clone rates as medium-sized. CDR3 sequence: CASSLPPGEQYF. As DNA, the CDR3 is TGCGCCAGCAGCCTGCCCCCGGGCGAGCAGTACTTC. The chain joins TRBV5-1 to TRBJ2-7; D is undetermined. CDR1 is SGHRS, CDR2 YFSETQ, per germline. The CDR3 is 12 residues long. The V gene lost 4 bases and the J gene lost 6 bases, with 11 bases spanning the gap.

The CDR3 is CASSSGLVGEQYF. The CDR3 DNA follows: TGTGCCAGCAGCTCAGGGTTAGTTGGTGAGCAGTACTTC. This chain uses TRBV3-1 with TRBJ2-7; possibly TRBD1 for D (5 bases). Germline CDR1 reads LGHDT; CDR2 reads YNNKEL (reference sequence). The CDR3 sequence is 13 residues long. V dropped 5 bases and J dropped 7 bases, with 15 bases sitting between them.

This clone was seen repeatedly, ten times or more. The J gene is TRBJ2-1, the V gene TRBV2, with D possibly TRBD1 on 5 matching bases. V lost 4 bases and J 9 bases, leaving 16 bases between the germline ends. The CDR3 extends over 14 amino acids. From germline, CDR1 is SNHLY and CDR2 FYNNEI. CDR3 amino acids: CASSATWGSPEQFF. For the CDR3, the DNA is TGTGCCAGCAGTGCAACTTGGGGCTCCCCTGAGCAGTTCTTC.

A word on this clone: A clone one base away is much larger, so this may be a read error. This CDR3 fails to terminate in the conserved phenylalanine or tryptophan, so it likely reflects a read error. In the same sample, other DNA sequences code for this CDR3. The CDR3 bases are TGTGCCAGCCCTGAAGCTGGGAAACGCACTGAGGCTTTCTAT. Protein: CASPEAGKRTEAFY. The rearrangement links TRBV2 to TRBJ1-1; no definite D call. This CDR3 comprises 14 residues. The germline V gene encodes CDR1 SNHLY and CDR2 FYNNEI.

This clone was counted ten times or more. The chain has TRBV29-1 and TRBJ2-7; D ambiguous. Germline V gene lookup returns CDR1 SQVTM and CDR2 ANQGSEA. The germline V and J ends were trimmed by 6 bases and 2 bases, with 20 bases remaining between them. CDR3 length: 15 residues. The DNA for the CDR3 is TGCAGCGTCCTACCATCGACTCGATCCCCCTACGAGCAGTACTTC. Protein: CSVLPSTRSPYEQYF.

The J gene is TRBJ2-1, the V gene TRBV12-3 or TRBV12-4; 12 bases match TRBD2. Trimming at V came to 6 bases and at J to 8 bases, leaving 8 bases not matched to a gene. The CDR3 runs to 15 residues. The CDR3 nucleotides read TGTGCCAGCAGGACGACTAGCGGGGGCCTAGATGAGCAGTTCTTC. This gives the protein CASRTTSGGLDEQFF.

The chain couples TRBV2 to TRBJ2-5; 7 bases agree with TRBD1. Germline V gene sequence: CDR1 SNHLY, CDR2 FYNNEI. The CDR3 contains 16 residues. Trimming at V came to 4 bases and at J to 5 bases, leaving 13 bases not matched to a gene. The CDR3 loop reads CASSGAGTVGGETQYF. Here the CDR3 DNA reads TGTGCCAGCAGTGGCGCCGGGACAGTCGGAGGCGAGACCCAGTACTTC. Full variable domain (outside the CDR3, taken from reference TRBV2 and TRBJ2-5): EPEVTQTPSHQVTQMGQEVILRCVPISNHLYFYWYRQILGQKVEFLVSFYNNEISEKSEIFDDQFSVERPDGSNFTLKIRSTKLEDSAMYFCASSGAGTVGGETQYFGPGTRLLVL.

As DNA, the CDR3 is TGTGCCAGTAGTATAGGGCAAGACGGCTATGGCTACACCTTC. Amino acids: CASSIGQDGYGYTF. V and J are TRBV19 and TRBJ1-2; D gene ambiguous. This CDR3 has 14 residues. Germline V gene lookup returns CDR1 LNHDA and CDR2 SQIVND (reference sequence). Trimming cost V 1 base and J 4 bases, with 10 bases left between them.